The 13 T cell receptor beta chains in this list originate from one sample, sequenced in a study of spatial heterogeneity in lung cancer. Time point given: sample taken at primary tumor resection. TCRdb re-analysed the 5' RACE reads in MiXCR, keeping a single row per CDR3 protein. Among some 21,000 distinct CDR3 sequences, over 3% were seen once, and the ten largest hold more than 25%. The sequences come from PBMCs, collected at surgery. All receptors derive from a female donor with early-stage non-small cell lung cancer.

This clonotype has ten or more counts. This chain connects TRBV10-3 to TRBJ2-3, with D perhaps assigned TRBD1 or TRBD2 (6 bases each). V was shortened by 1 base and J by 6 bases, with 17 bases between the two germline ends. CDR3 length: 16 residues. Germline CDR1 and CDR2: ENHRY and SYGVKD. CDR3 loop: CAISELTRGSGDTQYF. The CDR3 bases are TGTGCCATCAGTGAGTTGACTAGGGGGTCCGGGGATACGCAGTATTTT.

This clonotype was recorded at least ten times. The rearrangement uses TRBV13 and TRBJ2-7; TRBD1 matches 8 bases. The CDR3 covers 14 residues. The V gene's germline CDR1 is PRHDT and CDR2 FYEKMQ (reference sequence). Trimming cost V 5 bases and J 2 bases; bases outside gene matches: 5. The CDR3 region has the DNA TGTGCCAGCAGCCCGGGACAGGACCCCTACGAGCAGTACTTC. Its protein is CASSPGQDPYEQYF.

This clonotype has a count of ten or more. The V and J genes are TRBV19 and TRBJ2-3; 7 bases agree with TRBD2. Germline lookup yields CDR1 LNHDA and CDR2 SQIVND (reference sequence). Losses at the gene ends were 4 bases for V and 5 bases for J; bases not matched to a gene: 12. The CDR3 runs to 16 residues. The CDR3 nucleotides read TGTGCCAGTAGTACCTTCATAAGCGGGAATGGAGATACGCAGTATTTT. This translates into CASSTFISGNGDTQYF.

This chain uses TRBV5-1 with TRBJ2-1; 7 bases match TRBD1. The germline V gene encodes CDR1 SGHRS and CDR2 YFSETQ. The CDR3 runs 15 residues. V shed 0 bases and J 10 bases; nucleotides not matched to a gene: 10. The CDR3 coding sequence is TGCGCCAGCAGCTTGGACATACCAGGGACAGCAGAGCAGTTCTTC. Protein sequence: CASSLDIPGTAEQFF.

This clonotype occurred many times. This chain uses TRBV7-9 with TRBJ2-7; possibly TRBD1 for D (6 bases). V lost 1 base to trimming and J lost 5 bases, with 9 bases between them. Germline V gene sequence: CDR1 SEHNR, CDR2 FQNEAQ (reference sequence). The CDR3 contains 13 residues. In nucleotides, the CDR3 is TGTGCCAGCAGCTTAGACAGGGCAGACGAGCAGTACTTC. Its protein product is CASSLDRADEQYF.

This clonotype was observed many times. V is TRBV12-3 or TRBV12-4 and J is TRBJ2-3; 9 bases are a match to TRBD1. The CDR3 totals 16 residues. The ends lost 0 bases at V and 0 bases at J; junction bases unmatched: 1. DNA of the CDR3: TGTGCCAGCAGTTTAGCCGGGACAGGGAGCACAGATACGCAGTATTTT. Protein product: CASSLAGTGSTDTQYF.

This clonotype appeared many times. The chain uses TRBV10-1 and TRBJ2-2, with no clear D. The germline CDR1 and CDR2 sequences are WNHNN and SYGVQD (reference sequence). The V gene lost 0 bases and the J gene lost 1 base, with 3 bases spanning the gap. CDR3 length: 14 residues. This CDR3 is CASSESQNTGELFF. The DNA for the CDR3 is TGCGCCAGCAGTGAGTCGCAGAACACCGGGGAGCTGTTTTTT.

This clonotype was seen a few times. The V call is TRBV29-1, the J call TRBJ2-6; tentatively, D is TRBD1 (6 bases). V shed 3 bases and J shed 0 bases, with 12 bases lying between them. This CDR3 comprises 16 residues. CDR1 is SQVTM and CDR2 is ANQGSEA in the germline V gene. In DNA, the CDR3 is TGCAGCGTTGAGTCGGACAGCAACTCTGGGGCCAACGTCCTGACTTTC. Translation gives CSVESDSNSGANVLTF. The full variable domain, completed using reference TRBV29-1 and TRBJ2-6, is SAVISQKPSRDICQRGTSLTIQCQVDSQVTMMFWYRQQPGQSLTLIATANQGSEATYESGFVIDKFPISRPNLTFSTLTVSNMSPEDSSIYLCSVESDSNSGANVLTFGAGSRLTVL.

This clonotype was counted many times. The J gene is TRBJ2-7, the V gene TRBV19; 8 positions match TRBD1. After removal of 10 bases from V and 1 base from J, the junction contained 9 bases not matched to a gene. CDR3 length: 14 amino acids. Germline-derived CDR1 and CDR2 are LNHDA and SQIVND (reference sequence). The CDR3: CATLDRGPSYEQYF. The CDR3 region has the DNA TGTGCCACCCTCGACAGGGGACCTTCCTACGAGCAGTACTTC. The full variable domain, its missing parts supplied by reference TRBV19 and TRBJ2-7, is DGGITQSPKYLFRKEGQNVTLSCEQNLNHDAMYWYRQDPGQGLRLIYYSQIVNDFQKGDIAEGYSVSREKKESFPLTVTSAQKNPTAFYLCATLDRGPSYEQYFGPGTRLTVT.

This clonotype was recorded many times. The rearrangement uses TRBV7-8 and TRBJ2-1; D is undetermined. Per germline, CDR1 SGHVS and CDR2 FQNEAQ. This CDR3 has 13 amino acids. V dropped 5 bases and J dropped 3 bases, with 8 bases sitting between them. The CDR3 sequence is CASSLEDYNEQFF. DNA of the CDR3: TGTGCCAGCAGCCTAGAAGACTACAATGAGCAGTTCTTC.

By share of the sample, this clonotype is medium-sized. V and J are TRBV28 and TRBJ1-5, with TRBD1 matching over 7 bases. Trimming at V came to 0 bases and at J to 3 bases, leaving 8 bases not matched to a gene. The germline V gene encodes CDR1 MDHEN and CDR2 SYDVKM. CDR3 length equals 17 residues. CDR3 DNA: TGTGCCAGCAGTTTATGGGGACTCGGGACAGACAATCAGCCCCAGCATTTT. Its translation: CASSLWGLGTDNQPQHF.

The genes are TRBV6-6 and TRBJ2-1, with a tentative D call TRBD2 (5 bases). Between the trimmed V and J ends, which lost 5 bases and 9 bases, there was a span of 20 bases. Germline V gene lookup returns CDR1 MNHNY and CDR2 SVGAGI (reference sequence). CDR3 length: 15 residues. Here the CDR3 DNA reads TGTGCCAGCAGTACCCCCGCTAGCTGGAGTGGTGAGCAGTTCTTC. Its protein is CASSTPASWSGEQFF.

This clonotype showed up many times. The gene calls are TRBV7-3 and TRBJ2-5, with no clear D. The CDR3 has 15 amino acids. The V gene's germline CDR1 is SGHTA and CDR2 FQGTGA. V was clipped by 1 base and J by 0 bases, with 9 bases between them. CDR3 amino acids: CASSLRGFYQETQYF. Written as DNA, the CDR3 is TGTGCCAGCAGCTTAAGAGGATTTTACCAAGAGACCCAGTACTTC. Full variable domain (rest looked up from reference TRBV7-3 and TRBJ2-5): GAGVSQTPSNKVTEKGKYVELRCDPISGHTALYWYRQSLGQGPEFLIYFQGTGAADDSGLPNDRFFAVRPEGSVSTLKIQRTERGDSAVYLCASSLRGFYQETQYFGPGTRLLVL.